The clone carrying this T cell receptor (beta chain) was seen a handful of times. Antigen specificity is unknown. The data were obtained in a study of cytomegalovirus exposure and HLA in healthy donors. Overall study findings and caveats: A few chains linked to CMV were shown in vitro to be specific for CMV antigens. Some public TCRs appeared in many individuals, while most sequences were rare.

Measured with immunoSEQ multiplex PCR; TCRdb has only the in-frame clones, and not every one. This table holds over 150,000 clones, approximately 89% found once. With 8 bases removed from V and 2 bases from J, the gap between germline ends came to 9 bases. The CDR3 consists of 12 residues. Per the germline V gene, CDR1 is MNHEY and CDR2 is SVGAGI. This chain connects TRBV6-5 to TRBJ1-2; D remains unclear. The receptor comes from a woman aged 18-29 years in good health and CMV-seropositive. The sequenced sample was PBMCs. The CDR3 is CASGLRNYGYTF. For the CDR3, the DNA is TGTGCCAGCGGCCTGCGGAACTATGGCTACACCTTC.